This T cell receptor beta chain was obtained from a study of response to subunit inactivated influenza vaccine. Germline assignment: CDR1 SGHAT and CDR2 FQNNGV. The CDR3 has 15 residues. Trimming cost V 1 base and J 1 base; bases outside gene matches: 4. In its sample, this clonotype was seen a few times. The antigen remains undetermined. General study findings and limits: Each seasonal flu vaccination may recruit only limited new T cells, authors suggested.

Via MiXCR, TCRdb re-called the RT-PCR reads, giving one row per CDR3 protein. The data hold approximately 520,000 distinct CDR3 sequences, with about 17% observed a single time. The source was CD4+ T cells sorted from PBMCs, collected around 25 months after vaccination. The chain recombines TRBV11-2 with TRBJ2-7, with 7 bases aligning to TRBD2. This TCR was recovered from a man between 50 and 75 years old who received an inactivated influenza vaccine. CDR3 sequence reads: CASSLVLAASYEQYF. The DNA of the CDR3 is TGTGCCAGCAGCTTAGTGCTAGCGGCTTCCTACGAGCAGTACTTC.